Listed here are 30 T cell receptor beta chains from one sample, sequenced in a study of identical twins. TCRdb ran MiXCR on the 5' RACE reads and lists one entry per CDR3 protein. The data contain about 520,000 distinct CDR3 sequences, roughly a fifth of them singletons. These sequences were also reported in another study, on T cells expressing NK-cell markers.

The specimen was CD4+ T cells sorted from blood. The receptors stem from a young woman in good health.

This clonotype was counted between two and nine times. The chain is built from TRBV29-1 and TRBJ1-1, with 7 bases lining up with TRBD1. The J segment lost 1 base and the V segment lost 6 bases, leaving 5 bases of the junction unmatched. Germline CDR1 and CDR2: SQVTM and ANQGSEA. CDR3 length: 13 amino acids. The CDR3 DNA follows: TGCAGCGTCCTGACAGGGCGGAACACTGAAGCTTTCTTT. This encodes CSVLTGRNTEAFF.

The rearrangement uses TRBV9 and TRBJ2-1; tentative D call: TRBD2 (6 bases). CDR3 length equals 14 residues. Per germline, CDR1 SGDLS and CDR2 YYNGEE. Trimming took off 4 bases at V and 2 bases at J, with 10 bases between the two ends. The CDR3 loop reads CASSTRGTYNEQFF. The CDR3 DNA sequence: TGTGCCAGCAGCACCCGCGGGACCTACAATGAGCAGTTCTTC.

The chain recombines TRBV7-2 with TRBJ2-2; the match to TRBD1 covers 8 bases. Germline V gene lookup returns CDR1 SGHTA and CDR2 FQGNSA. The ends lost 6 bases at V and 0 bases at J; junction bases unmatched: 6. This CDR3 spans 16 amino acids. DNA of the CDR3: TGTGCCAGCAGACGCGACAGGGGAACGAACACCGGGGAGCTGTTTTTT. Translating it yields CASRRDRGTNTGELFF.

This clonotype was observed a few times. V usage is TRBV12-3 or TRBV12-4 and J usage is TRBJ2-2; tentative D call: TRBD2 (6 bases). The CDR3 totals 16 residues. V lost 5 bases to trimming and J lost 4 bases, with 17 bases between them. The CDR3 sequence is CASSPVGREVTGELFF. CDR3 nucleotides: TGTGCCAGCAGTCCAGTCGGTAGGGAGGTCACCGGGGAGCTGTTTTTT.

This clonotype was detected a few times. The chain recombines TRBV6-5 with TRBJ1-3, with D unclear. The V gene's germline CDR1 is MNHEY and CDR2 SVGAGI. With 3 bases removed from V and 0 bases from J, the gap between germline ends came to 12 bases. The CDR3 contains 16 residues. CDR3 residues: CASSYSYPSSGNTIYF. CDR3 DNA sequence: TGTGCCAGCAGTTATTCTTACCCCAGCTCTGGAAACACCATATATTTT.

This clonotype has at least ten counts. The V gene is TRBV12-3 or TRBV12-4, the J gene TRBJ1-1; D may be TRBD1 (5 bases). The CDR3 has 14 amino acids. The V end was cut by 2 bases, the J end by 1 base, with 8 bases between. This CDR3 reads CASSLQGKNTEAFF. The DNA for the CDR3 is TGTGCCAGCAGTTTACAGGGTAAGAACACTGAAGCTTTCTTT.

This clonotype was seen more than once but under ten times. The CDR3 DNA reads as TGTGCCAGCCGCCGGGACAGGAGGACAGATACGCAGTATTTT. The encoded protein is CASRRDRRTDTQYF. V is TRBV5-5 and J is TRBJ2-3, with TRBD1 matching over 8 bases. The V and J ends lost 7 bases and 3 bases, in that order; junction bases with no gene match: 7. From germline, CDR1 is SGHKS and CDR2 YYEKEE (reference sequence). This CDR3 region has 14 residues.

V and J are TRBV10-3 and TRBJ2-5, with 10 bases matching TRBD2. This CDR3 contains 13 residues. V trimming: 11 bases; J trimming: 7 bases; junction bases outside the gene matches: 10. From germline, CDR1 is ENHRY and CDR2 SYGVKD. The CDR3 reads CAAGTSVSGTQYF. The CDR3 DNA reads TGTGCCGCCGGGACTAGCGTCTCCGGGACCCAGTACTTC.

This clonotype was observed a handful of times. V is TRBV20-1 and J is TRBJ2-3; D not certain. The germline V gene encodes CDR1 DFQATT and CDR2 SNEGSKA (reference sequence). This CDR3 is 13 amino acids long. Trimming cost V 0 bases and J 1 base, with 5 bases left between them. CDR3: CSARDHRTDTQYF. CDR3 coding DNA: TGCAGTGCTAGAGATCACCGCACAGATACGCAGTATTTT.

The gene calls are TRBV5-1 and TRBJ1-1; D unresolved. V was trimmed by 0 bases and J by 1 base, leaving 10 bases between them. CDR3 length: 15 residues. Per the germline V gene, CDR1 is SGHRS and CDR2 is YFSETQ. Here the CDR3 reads CASSLERAGNTEAFF. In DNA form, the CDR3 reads TGCGCCAGCAGCTTGGAAAGGGCAGGGAACACTGAAGCTTTCTTT.

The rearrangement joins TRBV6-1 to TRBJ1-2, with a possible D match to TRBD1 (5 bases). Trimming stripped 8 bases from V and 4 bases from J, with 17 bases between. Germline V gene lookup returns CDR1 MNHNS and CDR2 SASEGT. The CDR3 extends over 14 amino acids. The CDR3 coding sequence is TGTGCCAGCGCCGGGGCAGGGAATCCCTATGGCTACACCTTC. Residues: CASAGAGNPYGYTF.

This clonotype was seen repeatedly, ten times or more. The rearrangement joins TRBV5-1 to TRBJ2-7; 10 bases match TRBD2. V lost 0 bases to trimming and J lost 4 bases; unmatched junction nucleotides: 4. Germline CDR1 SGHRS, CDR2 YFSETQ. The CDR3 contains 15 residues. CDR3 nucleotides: TGCGCCAGCAGCTTGGTGGCTAGCGGGAGTTACGAGCAGTACTTC. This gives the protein CASSLVASGSYEQYF.

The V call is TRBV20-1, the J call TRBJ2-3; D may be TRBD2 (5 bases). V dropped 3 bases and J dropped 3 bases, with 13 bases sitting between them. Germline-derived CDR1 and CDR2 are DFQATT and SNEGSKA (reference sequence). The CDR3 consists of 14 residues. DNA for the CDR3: TGCAGTGCTAGTTCCGGGATCGGAACAGATACGCAGTATTTT. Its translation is CSASSGIGTDTQYF.

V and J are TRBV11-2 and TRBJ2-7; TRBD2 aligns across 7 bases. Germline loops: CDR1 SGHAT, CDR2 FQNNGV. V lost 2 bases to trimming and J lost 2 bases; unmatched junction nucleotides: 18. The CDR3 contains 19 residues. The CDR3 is CASSLLPPIPAGVTYEQYF. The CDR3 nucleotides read TGTGCCAGCAGCTTACTTCCCCCCATTCCCGCGGGAGTGACCTACGAGCAGTACTTC.

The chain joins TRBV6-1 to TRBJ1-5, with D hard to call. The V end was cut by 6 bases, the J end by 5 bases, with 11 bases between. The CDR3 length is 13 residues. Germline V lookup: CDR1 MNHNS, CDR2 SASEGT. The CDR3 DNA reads TGTGCCAGCAGCCACGGACGGGATCAGCCCCAGCATTTT. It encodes CASSHGRDQPQHF.

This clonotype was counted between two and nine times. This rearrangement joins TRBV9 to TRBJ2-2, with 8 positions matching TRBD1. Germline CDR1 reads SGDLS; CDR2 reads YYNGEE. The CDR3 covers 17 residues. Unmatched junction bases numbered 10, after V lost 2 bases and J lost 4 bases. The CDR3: CASSVTPPDRGTGELFF. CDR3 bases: TGTGCCAGCAGCGTGACACCCCCCGACAGGGGCACCGGGGAGCTGTTTTTT.

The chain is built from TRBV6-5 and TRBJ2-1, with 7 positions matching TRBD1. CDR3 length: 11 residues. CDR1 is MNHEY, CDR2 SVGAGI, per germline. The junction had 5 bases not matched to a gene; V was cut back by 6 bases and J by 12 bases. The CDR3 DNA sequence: TGTGCCAGCAGCAACAGGGGCGGGCAGTTCTTC. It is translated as CASSNRGGQFF.

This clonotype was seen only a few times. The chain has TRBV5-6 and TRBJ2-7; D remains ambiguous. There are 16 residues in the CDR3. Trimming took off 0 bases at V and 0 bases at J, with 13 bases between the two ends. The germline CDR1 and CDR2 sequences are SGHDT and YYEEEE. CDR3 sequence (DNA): TGTGCCAGCAGCTTGGCCCGGCAGTGGGCCTCCTACGAGCAGTACTTC. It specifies CASSLARQWASYEQYF.

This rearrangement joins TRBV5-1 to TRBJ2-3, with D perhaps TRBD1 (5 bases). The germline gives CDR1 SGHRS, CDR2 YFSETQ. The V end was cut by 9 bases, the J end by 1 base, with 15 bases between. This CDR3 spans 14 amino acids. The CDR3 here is CAINQGVGTDTQYF. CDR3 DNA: TGCGCCATAAACCAGGGCGTGGGCACAGATACGCAGTATTTT.

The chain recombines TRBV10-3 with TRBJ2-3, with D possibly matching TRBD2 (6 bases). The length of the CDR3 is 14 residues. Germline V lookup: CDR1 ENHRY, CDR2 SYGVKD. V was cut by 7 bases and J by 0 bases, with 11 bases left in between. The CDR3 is CAITRGDSTDTQYF. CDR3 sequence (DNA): TGTGCCATCACGCGGGGAGATAGCACAGATACGCAGTATTTT.

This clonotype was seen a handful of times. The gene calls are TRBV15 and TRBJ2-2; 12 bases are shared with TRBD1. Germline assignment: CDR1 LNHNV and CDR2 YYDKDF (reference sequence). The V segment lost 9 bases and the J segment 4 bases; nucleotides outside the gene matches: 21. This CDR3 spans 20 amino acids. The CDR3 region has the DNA TGTGCCACGTTGCCGATGGGGCCGGGACAGGGGGCACGCTCCACCGGGGAGCTGTTTTTT. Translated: CATLPMGPGQGARSTGELFF.

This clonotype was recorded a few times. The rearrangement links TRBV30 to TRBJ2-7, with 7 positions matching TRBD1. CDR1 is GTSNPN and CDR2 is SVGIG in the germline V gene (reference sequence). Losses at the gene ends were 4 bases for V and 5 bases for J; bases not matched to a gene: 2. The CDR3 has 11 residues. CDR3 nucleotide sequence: TGTGCCTGGAACAGGGGCAACGAGCAGTACTTC. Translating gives CAWNRGNEQYF.

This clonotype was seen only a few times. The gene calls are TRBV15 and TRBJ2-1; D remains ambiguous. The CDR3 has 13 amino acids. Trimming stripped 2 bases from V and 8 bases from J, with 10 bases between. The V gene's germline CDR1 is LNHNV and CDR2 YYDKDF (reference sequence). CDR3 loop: CATSRPSADEQFF. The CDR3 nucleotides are TGTGCCACCAGCAGACCCTCCGCCGATGAGCAGTTCTTC.

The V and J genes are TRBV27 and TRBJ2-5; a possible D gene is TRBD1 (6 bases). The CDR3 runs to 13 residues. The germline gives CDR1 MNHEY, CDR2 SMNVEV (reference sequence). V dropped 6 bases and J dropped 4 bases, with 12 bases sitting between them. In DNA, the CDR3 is TGTGCCAGCAGACTTTCAGGGGTAGAGACCCAGTACTTC. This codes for CASRLSGVETQYF.

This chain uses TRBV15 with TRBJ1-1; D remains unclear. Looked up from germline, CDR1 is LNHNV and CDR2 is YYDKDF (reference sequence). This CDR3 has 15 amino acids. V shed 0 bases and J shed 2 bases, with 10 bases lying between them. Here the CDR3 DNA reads TGTGCCACCAGCAGAGAACTCACTTACAACACTGAAGCTTTCTTT. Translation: CATSRELTYNTEAFF.

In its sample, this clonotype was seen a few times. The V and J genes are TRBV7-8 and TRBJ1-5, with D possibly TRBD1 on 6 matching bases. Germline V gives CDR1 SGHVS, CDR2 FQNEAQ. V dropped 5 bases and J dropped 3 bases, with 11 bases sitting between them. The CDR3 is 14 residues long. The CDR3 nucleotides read TGTGCCAGCAGCCAAGGGGGTCCCAATCAGCCCCAGCATTTT. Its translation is CASSQGGPNQPQHF.

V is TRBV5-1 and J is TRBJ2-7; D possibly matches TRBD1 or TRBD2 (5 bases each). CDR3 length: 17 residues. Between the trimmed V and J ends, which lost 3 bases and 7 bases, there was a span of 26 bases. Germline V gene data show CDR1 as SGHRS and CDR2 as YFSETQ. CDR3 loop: CASSSNWDGKGLREQYF. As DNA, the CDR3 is TGCGCCAGCAGCTCCAACTGGGACGGGAAGGGCTTAAGAGAGCAGTACTTC. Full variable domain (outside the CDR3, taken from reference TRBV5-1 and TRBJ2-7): KAGVTQTPRYLIKTRGQQVTLSCSPISGHRSVSWYQQTPGQGLQFLFEYFSETQRNKGNFPGRFSGRQFSNSRSEMNVSTLELGDSALYLCASSSNWDGKGLREQYFGPGTRLTVT.

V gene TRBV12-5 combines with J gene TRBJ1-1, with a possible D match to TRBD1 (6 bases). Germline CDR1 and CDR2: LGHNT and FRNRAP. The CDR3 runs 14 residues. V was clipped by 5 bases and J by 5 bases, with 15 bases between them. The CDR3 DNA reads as TGTGCTAGTGGTCCCCTAAGGGGGATGACTGAAGCTTTCTTT. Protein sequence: CASGPLRGMTEAFF.

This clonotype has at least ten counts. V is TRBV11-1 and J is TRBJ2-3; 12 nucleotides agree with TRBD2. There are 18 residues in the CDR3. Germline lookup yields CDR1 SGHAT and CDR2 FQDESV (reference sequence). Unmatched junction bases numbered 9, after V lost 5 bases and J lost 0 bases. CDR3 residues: CASSPRLAGATSTDTQYF. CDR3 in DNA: TGTGCCAGCAGCCCTCGACTAGCGGGGGCCACAAGCACAGATACGCAGTATTTT.

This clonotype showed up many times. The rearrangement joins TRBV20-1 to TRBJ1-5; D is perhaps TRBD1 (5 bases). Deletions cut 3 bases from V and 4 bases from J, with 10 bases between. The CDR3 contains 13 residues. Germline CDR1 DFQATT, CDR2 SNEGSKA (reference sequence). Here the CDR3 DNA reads TGCAGTGCTAGTCCCAGGGCTAATCAGCCCCAGCATTTT. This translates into CSASPRANQPQHF.